These 22 T cell receptor beta chains were sequenced from one sample in a study of control samples from healthy donors and cancer patients. Sequenced by immunoSEQ multiplex PCR; TCRdb stores in-frame clones only, minus some. The repertoire consists of 63,000 or so clones, with over 85% occurring once and the leading ten covering over 4.5%. Material: PBMCs. All receptors derive from a man in his fifties or sixties with colorectal cancer.

The chain combines TRBV18 with TRBJ2-1; the D is unclear. The germline V and J ends were trimmed by 3 bases and 0 bases, with 15 bases remaining between them. The CDR3 is made up of 17 amino acids. Germline CDR1 and CDR2: KGHSH and LQKENI. The CDR3 region has the DNA TGTGCCAGCTCACCCAGCGACGGGTCGAGCTCCTACAATGAGCAGTTCTTC. Amino acid sequence: CASSPSDGSSSYNEQFF.

The V call is TRBV29-1, the J call TRBJ2-5; perhaps D is TRBD1 or TRBD2 (5 bases each). Trimming removed 7 bases at V and 1 base at J, with 13 bases between. Germline CDR1 SQVTM, CDR2 ANQGSEA. The CDR3 has 13 amino acids. Here the CDR3 DNA reads TGCAGCGCCGACCCGGGGCTCCAAGAGACCCAGTACTTC. Translation: CSADPGLQETQYF.

This chain connects TRBV6-6 to TRBJ1-5, with unresolved D. Trimming shortened V by 7 bases and J by 3 bases, and 10 bases separated the two germline ends. Per the germline V gene, CDR1 is MNHNY and CDR2 is SVGAGI (reference sequence). The CDR3 covers 13 residues. The CDR3 nucleotides read TGTGCCAGCACGGGTAGACTCAATCAGCCCCAGCATTTT. Translating it yields CASTGRLNQPQHF.

This sequence joins TRBV19 and TRBJ2-5, with no clear D. The CDR3 spans 13 residues. Trimming took 3 bases from V and 2 from J, leaving 7 bases between them. From germline, CDR1 is LNHDA and CDR2 SQIVND (reference sequence). CDR3 sequence: CASSMRWQETQYF. CDR3 nucleotides: TGTGCCAGTAGTATGAGGTGGCAAGAGACCCAGTACTTC. Supplemented by reference TRBV19 and TRBJ2-5, the full variable domain reads DGGITQSPKYLFRKEGQNVTLSCEQNLNHDAMYWYRQDPGQGLRLIYYSQIVNDFQKGDIAEGYSVSREKKESFPLTVTSAQKNPTAFYLCASSMRWQETQYFGPGTRLLVL.

The chain recombines TRBV28 with TRBJ1-2; D remains unclear. The CDR3 runs to 16 residues. V dropped 6 bases and J dropped 7 bases, with 24 bases sitting between them. CDR1 and CDR2 from the germline V gene are MDHEN and SYDVKM. CDR3 region: CASSPGWQDGLGGYTF. The CDR3 DNA reads as TGTGCCAGCAGCCCAGGCTGGCAGGACGGGTTAGGTGGCTACACCTTC.

This chain joins TRBV5-6 and TRBJ1-3, with D perhaps matching TRBD1 (5 bases). Trimming took off 6 bases at V and 2 bases at J, with 18 bases between the two ends. Per germline, CDR1 SGHDT and CDR2 YYEEEE. The CDR3 consists of 16 residues. The CDR3 sequence is CASTLRTGVTGNTIYF. CDR3 DNA sequence: TGTGCCAGCACCCTACGTACGGGGGTCACTGGAAACACCATATATTTT.

The chain recombines TRBV3-1 (or the pseudogene TRBV3-2) with TRBJ1-4; D gene ambiguous. Germline lookup yields CDR1 LGHDT and CDR2 YNNKEL (reference sequence). Trimming took off 1 base at V and 5 bases at J, with 8 bases between the two ends. The CDR3 extends over 14 amino acids. The CDR3 nucleotides read TGTGCCAGCAGCCAAGGGACGGCGAATGAAAAACTGTTTTTT. This sequence encodes CASSQGTANEKLFF.

This chain uses TRBV7-2 with TRBJ2-3, with D perhaps TRBD2 (7 bases). Trimming removed 3 bases from V and 1 base from J, with 20 bases in between. The CDR3 consists of 18 residues. CDR1 and CDR2 from the germline V gene are SGHTA and FQGNSA. The CDR3 DNA reads as TGTGCCAGCAGCTTGAGGACGACTAGCAGGGGCGGCACAGATACGCAGTATTTT. This sequence encodes CASSLRTTSRGGTDTQYF. The entire variable domain, with the rest obtained from reference TRBV7-2 and TRBJ2-3, is as follows: GAGVSQSPSNKVTEKGKDVELRCDPISGHTALYWYRQSLGQGLEFLIYFQGNSAPDKSGLPSDRFSAERTGGSVSTLTIQRTQQEDSAVYLCASSLRTTSRGGTDTQYFGPGTRLTVL.

This rearrangement joins TRBV3-1 (or the pseudogene TRBV3-2) to TRBJ2-1; tentative D call: TRBD2 (7 bases). The CDR3 spans 14 residues. CDR1 and CDR2 (germline): LGHDT, YNNKEL (reference sequence). The ends were cut back, 2 bases at V and 7 bases at J, with 12 bases in the middle. In nucleotides, the CDR3 is TGTGCCAGCAGCCAACGCGGGGGCCCGAATGAGCAGTTCTTC. This codes for CASSQRGGPNEQFF.

V is TRBV29-1 and J is TRBJ1-2, with D hard to call. This CDR3 is built from 12 residues. Trimming pared 3 bases from V and 3 bases from J, leaving 8 bases between. Germline values: CDR1 SQVTM, CDR2 ANQGSEA. The CDR3 loop reads CSVDDSHYGYTF. The CDR3 DNA sequence: TGCAGCGTTGATGATAGCCACTATGGCTACACCTTC.

This clone appeared a few times. The V call is TRBV10-3, the J call TRBJ2-5, with 12 bases that match TRBD2. The germline CDR1 and CDR2 sequences are ENHRY and SYGVKD. V lost 5 bases to trimming and J lost 5 bases; unmatched junction nucleotides: 3. The CDR3 is 14 residues long. CDR3: CAISPGTSGETQYF. CDR3 DNA: TGTGCCATCAGTCCCGGGACTAGCGGGGAGACCCAGTACTTC.

The rearrangement links TRBV6-5 to TRBJ2-7; 8 nucleotides match TRBD2. V shed 0 bases, J shed 2 bases, and the junction held 3 bases outside the gene matches. CDR1 is MNHEY, CDR2 SVGAGI, per germline. The CDR3 is 15 amino acids. The CDR3 DNA follows: TGTGCCAGCAGTTACTCGACCGGGGGGGCCTACGAGCAGTACTTC. Translation gives CASSYSTGGAYEQYF.

The chain carries TRBV4-1 and TRBJ2-7; D not certain. The CDR3 has 14 residues. V was cut by 0 bases and J by 3 bases, with 9 bases left in between. Germline values: CDR1 MGHRA, CDR2 YSYEKL. The CDR3 loop reads CASSQDVDVYEQYF. CDR3 in DNA: TGCGCCAGCAGCCAAGATGTCGACGTCTACGAGCAGTACTTC.

This chain connects TRBV2 to TRBJ2-3; 10 bases align to TRBD2. The trim removed 6 bases at V and 3 bases at J, leaving 12 bases unmatched. From germline, CDR1 is SNHLY and CDR2 FYNNEI. CDR3 size: 17 residues. CDR3 coding DNA: TGTGCCAGCAGCCCCGTGGGGAGCGGGGGGGCGACAGATACGCAGTATTTT. Encoded protein: CASSPVGSGGATDTQYF.

CDR3 loop: CASSLRPLTGALNEKLFF. In DNA form, the CDR3 reads TGCGCCAGCAGCTTGCGGCCCCTTACAGGGGCCCTTAATGAAAAACTGTTTTTT. This chain connects TRBV5-1 to TRBJ1-4; 7 bases line up with TRBD1. CDR1 and CDR2 (germline): SGHRS, YFSETQ. This CDR3 is 18 amino acids long. V dropped 1 base and J dropped 4; count of bases not matched to a gene: 13.

There are a few counts of this clone. The chain recombines TRBV7-8 with TRBJ1-3; D unclear. CDR3 length: 15 amino acids. V was clipped by 1 base and J by 3 bases, with 10 bases between them. The germline V gene has CDR1 SGHVS and CDR2 FQNEAQ. The CDR3 loop reads CASSLESGHGNTIYF. CDR3 bases: TGTGCCAGCAGCTTAGAAAGCGGCCATGGAAACACCATATATTTT.

The V and J genes are TRBV28 and TRBJ1-6; 7 positions agree with TRBD1. Germline V gene lookup returns CDR1 MDHEN and CDR2 SYDVKM. V lost 2 bases and J lost 6; bases outside the gene matches: 13. This CDR3 spans 18 amino acids. The CDR3 sequence is CASSLDRESIPINSPLHF. The CDR3 coding sequence is TGTGCCAGCAGTTTAGACAGGGAATCAATACCGATTAATTCACCCCTCCACTTT.

The J gene is TRBJ2-4, the V gene TRBV6-5; possibly TRBD2 for D (6 bases). Trimming took off 7 bases at V and 7 bases at J, with 20 bases between the two ends. CDR1 MNHEY and CDR2 SVGAGI come from the germline V gene. The CDR3 runs 15 residues. CDR3 nucleotide sequence: TGTGCCAGCAAGGGGACTTTGGCACTCCAGAACATTCAGTACTTC. It codes for CASKGTLALQNIQYF.

The chain couples TRBV18 to TRBJ1-3; D not certain. Germline V gives CDR1 KGHSH, CDR2 LQKENI. V was shortened by 2 bases and J by 4 bases, with 9 bases between the two germline ends. The CDR3 has 14 residues. The CDR3 DNA follows: TGTGCCAGCTCACCAGATTTCCGGGGAAACACCATATATTTT. Translation gives CASSPDFRGNTIYF.

This clone has just a few counts. The rearrangement joins TRBV14 to TRBJ2-7; no reliable D call. V lost 4 bases and J lost 2, with 15 bases in between. This CDR3 has 15 residues. Germline V gene data show CDR1 as SGHDN and CDR2 as FVKESK. CDR3 bases: TGTGCCAGCAGCCTACAACCTGACCCTACCTACGAGCAGTACTTC. Residues: CASSLQPDPTYEQYF.

The chain couples TRBV24-1 to TRBJ1-5, with TRBD1 identical over 8 bases. With V trimmed by 5 bases and J by 4 bases, 0 bases remained unmatched. Germline CDR1 is KGHDR and CDR2 is SFDVKD. The CDR3 sequence is 13 residues long. As DNA, the CDR3 is TGTGCCACCAGTGGGACAGGGAATCAGCCCCAGCATTTT. Amino acid sequence: CATSGTGNQPQHF.

The gene calls are TRBV6-5 and TRBJ2-3; 10 positions match TRBD2. The CDR3 extends over 15 amino acids. Losses at the gene ends were 6 bases for V and 7 bases for J; bases not matched to a gene: 10. Germline CDR1 MNHEY, CDR2 SVGAGI. The CDR3 is CASSPGGLAANTQYF. CDR3 in DNA: TGTGCCAGCAGCCCCGGAGGACTAGCGGCAAATACGCAGTATTTT.